This TCR beta chain was recorded in a study of blood T cell repertoires in COVID-19. Study in general: The United States, Italy and Spain provided the acute and convalescent COVID-19 samples.

As originally analysed: Amplified reference gene primers provided the basis for estimating nucleated cell counts. Method: immunoSEQ multiplex PCR; TCRdb's copy keeps in-frame clones and lacks some. V and J calls and clone size are copied from that table; D and trimming were computed from the DNA. The sample carries 40,000 to 55,000 clones, 83% recorded once. J was trimmed by 6 bases and V by 7 bases; bases with no gene match: 6. The germline V gene encodes CDR1 MNHEY and CDR2 SVGAGI. The CDR3 spans 14 residues. The genes are TRBV6-5 and TRBJ1-5, with 10 bases aligning to TRBD1. The clonotype was recovered from a middle-aged man with acute or convalescent COVID-19. Sequenced: peripheral blood. Written as DNA, the CDR3 is TGTGCCAGCAACACGGACAGGGGGACTCAGCCCCAGCATTTT. It specifies CASNTDRGTQPQHF.